Following are 2 T cell receptor beta chains from one sample sequenced in a study of shared T cell receptors in the human thymus. Profiling relied on immunoSEQ multiplex PCR, and the TCRdb table lists in-frame clones only, not all of them. The sample has over 350,000 clones; over 90% are singletons. The sample was thymocytes. These receptor sequences come from a human donor.

This clone showed up just once. The chain links TRBV7-9 to TRBJ2-7; possible D gene TRBD1, 5 bases. V dropped 5 bases and J dropped 6 bases, with 23 bases sitting between them. CDR3 length: 16 residues. CDR1 SEHNR and CDR2 FQNEAQ come from the germline V gene (reference sequence). CDR3 region: CASSTQTEALSGEQYF. CDR3 bases: TGTGCCAGCAGCACCCAGACAGAGGCTCTCTCGGGCGAGCAGTACTTC.

The chain links TRBV30 to TRBJ1-2, with 7 positions matching TRBD1. Germline CDR1 GTSNPN, CDR2 SVGIG (reference sequence). After removal of 0 bases from V and 2 bases from J, the junction contained 6 bases not matched to a gene. The CDR3 has 15 residues. DNA for the CDR3: TGTGCCTGGAGTGTTCGTCAGGGGGAGAACTATGGCTACACCTTC. This sequence encodes CAWSVRQGENYGYTF.